The clone carrying this TCR beta chain was detected a few times. Antigen: not known. Generated by immunoSEQ multiplex PCR, the TCRdb table keeps only in-frame clones and is missing some. The sample lists about 2,800 clones, roughly 27% occurring once. These data originate in a study of T cells in localized non-small cell lung cancer. Findings and limits, study-wide: Out of the top 100 tumor clones, a median approximately 50 were seen in adjacent lung. Uninvolved neighboring lung showed the greatest T cell clonality, exceeding tumor. Because sequencing included only one region (of the tumor), heterogeneity remains possible.

Germline-derived CDR1 and CDR2 are SGDLS and YYNGEE. V was shortened by 5 bases and J by 5 bases, with 11 bases between the two germline ends. This CDR3 contains 14 residues. The input for sequencing was lung tumor tissue, taken before any cancer treatment. The TCR originated in a woman aged 35 to 70 with stage III lung adenocarcinoma. The J gene is TRBJ1-6, the V gene TRBV9, with D possibly TRBD1 on 5 matching bases. CDR3 DNA: TGTGCCAGCAGTCAGGGAGCGGATAATTCACCCCTCCACTTT. As protein: CASSQGADNSPLHF.